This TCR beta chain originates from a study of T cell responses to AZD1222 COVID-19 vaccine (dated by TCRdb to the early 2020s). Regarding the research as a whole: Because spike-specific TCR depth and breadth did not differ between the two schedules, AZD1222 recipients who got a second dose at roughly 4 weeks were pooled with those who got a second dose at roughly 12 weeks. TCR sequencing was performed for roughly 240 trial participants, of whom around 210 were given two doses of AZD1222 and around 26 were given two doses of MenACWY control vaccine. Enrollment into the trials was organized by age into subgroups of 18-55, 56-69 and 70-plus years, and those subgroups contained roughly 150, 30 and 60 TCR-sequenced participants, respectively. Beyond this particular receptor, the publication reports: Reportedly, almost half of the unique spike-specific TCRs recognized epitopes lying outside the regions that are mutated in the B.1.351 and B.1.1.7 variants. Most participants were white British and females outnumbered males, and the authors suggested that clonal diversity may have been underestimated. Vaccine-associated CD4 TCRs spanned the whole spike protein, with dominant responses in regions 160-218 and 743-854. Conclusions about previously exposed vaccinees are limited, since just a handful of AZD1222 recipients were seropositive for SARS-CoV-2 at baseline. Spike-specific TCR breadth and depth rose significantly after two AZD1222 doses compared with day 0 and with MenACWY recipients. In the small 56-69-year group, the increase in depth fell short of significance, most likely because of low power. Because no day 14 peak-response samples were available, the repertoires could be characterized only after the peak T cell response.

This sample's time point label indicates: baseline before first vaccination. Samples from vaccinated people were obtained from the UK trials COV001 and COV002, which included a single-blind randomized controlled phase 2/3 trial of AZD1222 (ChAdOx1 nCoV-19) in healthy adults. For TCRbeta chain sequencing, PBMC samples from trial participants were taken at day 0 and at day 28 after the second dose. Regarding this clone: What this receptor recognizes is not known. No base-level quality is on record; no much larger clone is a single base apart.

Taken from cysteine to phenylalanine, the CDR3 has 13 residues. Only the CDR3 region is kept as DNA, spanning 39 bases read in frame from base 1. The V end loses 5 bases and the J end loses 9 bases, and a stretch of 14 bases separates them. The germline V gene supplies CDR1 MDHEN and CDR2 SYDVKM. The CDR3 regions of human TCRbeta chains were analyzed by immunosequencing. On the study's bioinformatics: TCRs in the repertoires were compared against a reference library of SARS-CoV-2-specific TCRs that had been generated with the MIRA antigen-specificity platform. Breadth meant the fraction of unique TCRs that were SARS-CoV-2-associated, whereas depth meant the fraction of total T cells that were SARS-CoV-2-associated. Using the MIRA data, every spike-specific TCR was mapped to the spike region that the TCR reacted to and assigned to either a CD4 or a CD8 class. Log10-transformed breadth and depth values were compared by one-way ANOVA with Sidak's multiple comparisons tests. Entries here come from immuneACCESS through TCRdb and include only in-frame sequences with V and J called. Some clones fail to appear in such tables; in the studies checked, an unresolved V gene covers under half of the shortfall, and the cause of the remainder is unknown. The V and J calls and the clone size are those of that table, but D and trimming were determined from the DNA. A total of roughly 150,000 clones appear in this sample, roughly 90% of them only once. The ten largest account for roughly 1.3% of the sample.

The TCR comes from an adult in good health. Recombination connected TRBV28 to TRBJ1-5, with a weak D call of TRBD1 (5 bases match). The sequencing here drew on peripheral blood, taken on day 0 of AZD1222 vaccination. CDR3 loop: CASSLYGTSPQHF. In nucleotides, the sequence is TGTGCCAGCAGTCTCTACGGGACGTCGCCCCAGCATTTT.